The subject of this entry is one T cell receptor beta chain. TCRdb keeps only in-frame clones here, not all; method: immunoSEQ multiplex PCR. Among under 90,000 clones listed, 70% to 90% were seen once. This sample was included in a study of OX40 agonist ivuxolimab in advanced cancers. CDR1 and CDR2 from the germline V gene are MDHEN and SYDVKM. This CDR3 has 15 amino acids. V shed 6 bases and J shed 4 bases, with 19 bases lying between them. This sequence joins TRBV28 and TRBJ2-7; no reliable D call. The TCR comes from an adult with an advanced solid tumor such as melanoma, head and neck, liver or kidney cancer. This specimen consisted of CD4+ or CD8+ T cells sorted from blood, obtained in a trial of the OX40 agonist ivuxolimab. The CDR3 loop is CASSPQRAGLYEQYF. The DNA of the CDR3 is TGTGCCAGCAGCCCCCAACGGGCCGGGTTATACGAGCAGTACTTC. The full variable domain, in which reference TRBV28 and TRBJ2-7 provide the parts outside the CDR3, is DVKVTQSSRYLVKRTGEKVFLECVQDMDHENMFWYRQDPGLGLRLIYFSYDVKMKEKGDIPEGYSVSREKKERFSLILESASTNQTSMYLCASSPQRAGLYEQYFGPGTRLTVT.